A selection of T cell receptor beta chains follows, all from one sample in a study of blood T cell repertoires in COVID-19. Profiling relied on immunoSEQ multiplex PCR, and the TCRdb table lists in-frame clones only, not all of them. This sample has about 350,000 clones, with roughly 86% found just once. The sample comprised PBMCs or T cells enriched from blood (not recorded which). Every receptor here comes from a woman in her 30s who had been exposed to COVID-19. CDR3s include the opening cysteine and the closing phenylalanine or tryptophan. D genes are given only for firm matches. For some rows the clone size is stated as once, few or many, or as a class when expanded; others skip it.

V,J,size,D,CDR3
TRBV18,TRBJ1-2,few,TRBD1,CASSPLRGQEPNYGYTF
TRBV7-9,TRBJ1-4,.,.,CASSLRQYDNEKLFF
TRBV7-9,TRBJ2-7,few,.,CASSLNPESYEQYF
TRBV9,TRBJ2-7,.,.,CASSVGVTMNYEQYF
TRBV10-3,TRBJ2-2,.,TRBD2,CAIWRREANTGELFF
TRBV29-1,TRBJ2-2,.,TRBD1,CSVDRGFTGELFF
TRBV7-6,TRBJ2-1,.,TRBD2,CASSLVRGGRHFNYNEQFF
TRBV7-2,TRBJ2-1,.,.,CASSGLEAVFYNEQFF
TRBV3-1/TRBV3-2,TRBJ1-2,once,.,CASSQDGNGGGYTF
TRBV4-1,TRBJ2-5,once,TRBD2,CASTTDSGLVGGRGETQYF
TRBV28,TRBJ2-7,.,.,CASSLRLAYESYEQYF
TRBV18,TRBJ2-5,.,.,CASSLKKETQYF
TRBV20-1,TRBJ2-1,.,.,CSASKAYGSYNEQFF